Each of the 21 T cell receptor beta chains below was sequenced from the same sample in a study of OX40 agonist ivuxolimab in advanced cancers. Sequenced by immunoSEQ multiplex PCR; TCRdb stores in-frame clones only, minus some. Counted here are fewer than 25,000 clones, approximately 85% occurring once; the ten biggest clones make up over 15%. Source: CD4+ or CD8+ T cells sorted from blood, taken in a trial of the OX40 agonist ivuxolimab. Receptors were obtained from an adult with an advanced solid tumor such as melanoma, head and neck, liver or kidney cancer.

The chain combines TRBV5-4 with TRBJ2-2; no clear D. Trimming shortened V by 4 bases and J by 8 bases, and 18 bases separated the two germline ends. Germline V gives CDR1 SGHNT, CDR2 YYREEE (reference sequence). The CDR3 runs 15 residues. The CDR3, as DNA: TGTGCCAGCAGCCCGGTCAACCAACTTTCGGGGGAGCTGTTTTTT. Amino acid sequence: CASSPVNQLSGELFF.

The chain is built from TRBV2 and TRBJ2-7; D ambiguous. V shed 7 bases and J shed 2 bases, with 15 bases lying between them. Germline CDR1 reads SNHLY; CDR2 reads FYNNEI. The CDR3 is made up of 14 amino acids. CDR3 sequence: CASTRDGPAYEQYF. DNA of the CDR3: TGTGCCAGCACCCGAGACGGACCAGCCTACGAGCAGTACTTC. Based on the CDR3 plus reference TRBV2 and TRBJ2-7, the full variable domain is EPEVTQTPSHQVTQMGQEVILRCVPISNHLYFYWYRQILGQKVEFLVSFYNNEISEKSEIFDDQFSVERPDGSNFTLKIRSTKLEDSAMYFCASTRDGPAYEQYFGPGTRLTVT.

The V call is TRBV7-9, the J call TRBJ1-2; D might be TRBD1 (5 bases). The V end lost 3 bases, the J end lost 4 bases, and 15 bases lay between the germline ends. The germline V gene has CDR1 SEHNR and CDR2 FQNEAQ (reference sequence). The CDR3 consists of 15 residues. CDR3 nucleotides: TGTGCCAGCAGCTTGGGGCAACGCGACTTCTATGGCTACACCTTC. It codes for CASSLGQRDFYGYTF.

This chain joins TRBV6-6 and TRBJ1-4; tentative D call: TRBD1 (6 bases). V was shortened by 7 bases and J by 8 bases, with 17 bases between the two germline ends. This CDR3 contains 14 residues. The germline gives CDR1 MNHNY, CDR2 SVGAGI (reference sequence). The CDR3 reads CASTPVRGGEKLFF. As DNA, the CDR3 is TGTGCCAGCACCCCCGTCAGGGGTGGGGAAAAACTGTTTTTT.

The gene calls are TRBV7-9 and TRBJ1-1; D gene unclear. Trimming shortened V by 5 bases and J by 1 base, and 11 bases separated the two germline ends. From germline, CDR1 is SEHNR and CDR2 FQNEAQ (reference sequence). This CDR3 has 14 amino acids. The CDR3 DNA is TGTGCCAGCAGCCGTACCCTGGGGAACACTGAAGCTTTCTTT. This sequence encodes CASSRTLGNTEAFF.

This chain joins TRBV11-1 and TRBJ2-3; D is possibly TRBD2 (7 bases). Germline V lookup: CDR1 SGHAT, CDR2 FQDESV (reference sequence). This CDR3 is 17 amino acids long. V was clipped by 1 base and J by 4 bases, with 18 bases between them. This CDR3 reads CASSLGGRGGASDTQYF. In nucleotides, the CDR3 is TGTGCCAGCAGCTTAGGGGGCCGAGGGGGGGCCTCAGATACGCAGTATTTT.

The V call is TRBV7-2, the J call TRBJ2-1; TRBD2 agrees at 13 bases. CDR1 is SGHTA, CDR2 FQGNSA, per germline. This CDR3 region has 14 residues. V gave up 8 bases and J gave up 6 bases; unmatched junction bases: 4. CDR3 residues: CASATSGGPNEQFF. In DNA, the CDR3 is TGTGCCAGCGCGACTAGCGGGGGGCCCAATGAGCAGTTCTTC. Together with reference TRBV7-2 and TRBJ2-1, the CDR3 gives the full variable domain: GAGVSQSPSNKVTEKGKDVELRCDPISGHTALYWYRQSLGQGLEFLIYFQGNSAPDKSGLPSDRFSAERTGGSVSTLTIQRTQQEDSAVYLCASATSGGPNEQFFGPGTRLTVL.

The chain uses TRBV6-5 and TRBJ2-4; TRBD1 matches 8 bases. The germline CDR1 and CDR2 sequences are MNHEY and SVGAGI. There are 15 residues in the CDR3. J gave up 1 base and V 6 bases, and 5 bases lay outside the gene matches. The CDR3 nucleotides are TGTGCCAGCAGAGCACAGGGGGGTGCCAAAAACATTCAGTACTTC. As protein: CASRAQGGAKNIQYF.

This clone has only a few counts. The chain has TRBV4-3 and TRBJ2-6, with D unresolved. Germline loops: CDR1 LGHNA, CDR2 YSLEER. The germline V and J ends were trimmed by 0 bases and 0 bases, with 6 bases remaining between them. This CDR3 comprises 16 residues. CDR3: CASSQDLGSGANVLTF. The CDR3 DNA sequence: TGCGCCAGCAGCCAAGATCTAGGCTCTGGGGCCAACGTCCTGACTTTC.

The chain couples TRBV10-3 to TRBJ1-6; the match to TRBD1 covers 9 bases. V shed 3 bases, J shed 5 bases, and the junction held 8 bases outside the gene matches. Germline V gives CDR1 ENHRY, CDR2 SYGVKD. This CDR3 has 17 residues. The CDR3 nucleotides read TGTGCCATCAGTGAAGGGGGACAGGGCTCTCATAATTCACCCCTCCACTTT. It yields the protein CAISEGGQGSHNSPLHF.

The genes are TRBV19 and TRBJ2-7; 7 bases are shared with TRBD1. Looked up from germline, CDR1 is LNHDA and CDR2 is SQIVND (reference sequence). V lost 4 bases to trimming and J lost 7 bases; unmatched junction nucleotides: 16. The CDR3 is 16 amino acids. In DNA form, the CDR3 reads TGTGCCAGTAGTAGAGAATCGACAGGGATGGTCGGGGAGCAGTACTTC. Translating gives CASSRESTGMVGEQYF.

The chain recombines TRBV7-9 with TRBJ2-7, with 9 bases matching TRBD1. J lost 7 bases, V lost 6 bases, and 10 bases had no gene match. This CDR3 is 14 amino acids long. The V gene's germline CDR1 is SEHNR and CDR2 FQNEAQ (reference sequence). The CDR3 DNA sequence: TGTGCCAGCAGGGGGGTGACAGGGACAGGGGAGCAGTACTTC. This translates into CASRGVTGTGEQYF.

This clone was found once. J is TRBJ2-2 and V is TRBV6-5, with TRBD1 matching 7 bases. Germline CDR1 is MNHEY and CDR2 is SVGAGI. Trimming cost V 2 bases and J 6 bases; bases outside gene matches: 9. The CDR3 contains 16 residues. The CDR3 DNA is TGTGCCAGCAGTTACCAGACAGGGCGTTCGGCCGGGGAGCTGTTTTTT. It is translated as CASSYQTGRSAGELFF.

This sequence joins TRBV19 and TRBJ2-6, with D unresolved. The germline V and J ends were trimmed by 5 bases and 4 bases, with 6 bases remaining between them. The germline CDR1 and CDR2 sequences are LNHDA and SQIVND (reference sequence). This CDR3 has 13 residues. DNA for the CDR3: TGTGCCAGTAGTCCGACAGGGGCCAACGTCCTGACTTTC. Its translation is CASSPTGANVLTF.

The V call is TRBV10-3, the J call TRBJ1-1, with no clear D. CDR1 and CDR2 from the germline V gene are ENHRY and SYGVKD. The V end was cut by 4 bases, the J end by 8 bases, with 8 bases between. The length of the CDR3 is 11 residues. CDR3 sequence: CAISAEEEAFF. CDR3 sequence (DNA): TGTGCCATCAGTGCGGAGGAGGAAGCTTTCTTT.

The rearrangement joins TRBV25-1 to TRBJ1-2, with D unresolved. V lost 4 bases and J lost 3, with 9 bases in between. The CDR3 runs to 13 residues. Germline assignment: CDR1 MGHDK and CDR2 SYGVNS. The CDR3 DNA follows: TGTGCCAGCAGTGCGTCAGCCTACTATGGCTACACCTTC. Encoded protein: CASSASAYYGYTF.

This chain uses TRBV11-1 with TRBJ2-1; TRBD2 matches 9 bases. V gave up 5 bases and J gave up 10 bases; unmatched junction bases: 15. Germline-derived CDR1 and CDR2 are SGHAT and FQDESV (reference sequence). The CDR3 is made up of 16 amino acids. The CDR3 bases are TGTGCCAGCAGCCCCAAGCGGGAGGTGCGCTGGGGGGAGCAGTTCTTC. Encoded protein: CASSPKREVRWGEQFF.

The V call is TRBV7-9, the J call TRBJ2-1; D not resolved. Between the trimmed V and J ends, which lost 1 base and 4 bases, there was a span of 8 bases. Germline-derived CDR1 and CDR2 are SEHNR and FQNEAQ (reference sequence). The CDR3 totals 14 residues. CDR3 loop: CASSLGSRYNEQFF. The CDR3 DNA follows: TGTGCCAGCAGCTTAGGGTCAAGATACAATGAGCAGTTCTTC.

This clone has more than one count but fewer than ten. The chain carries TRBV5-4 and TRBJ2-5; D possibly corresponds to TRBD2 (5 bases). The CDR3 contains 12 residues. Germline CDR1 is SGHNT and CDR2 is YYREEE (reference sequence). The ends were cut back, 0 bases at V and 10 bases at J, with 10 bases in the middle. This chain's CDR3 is CASSLAGIGQYF. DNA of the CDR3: TGTGCCAGCAGCTTGGCGGGAATAGGCCAGTACTTC. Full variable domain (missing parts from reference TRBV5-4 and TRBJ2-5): ETGVTQSPTHLIKTRGQQVTLRCSSQSGHNTVSWYQQALGQGPQFIFQYYREEENGRGNFPPRFSGLQFPNYSSELNVNALELDDSALYLCASSLAGIGQYFGPGTRLLVL.

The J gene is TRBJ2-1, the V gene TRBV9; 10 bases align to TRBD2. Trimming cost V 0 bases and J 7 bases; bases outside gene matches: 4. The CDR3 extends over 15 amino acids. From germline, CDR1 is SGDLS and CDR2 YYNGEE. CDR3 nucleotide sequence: TGTGCCAGCAGCGTAGGTCAGCGGGGGGGAAATGAGCAGTTCTTC. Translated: CASSVGQRGGNEQFF. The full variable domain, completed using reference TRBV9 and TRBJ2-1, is DSGVTQTPKHLITATGQRVTLRCSPRSGDLSVYWYQQSLDQGLQFLIQYYNGEERAKGNILERFSAQQFPDLHSELNLSSLELGDSALYFCASSVGQRGGNEQFFGPGTRLTVL.

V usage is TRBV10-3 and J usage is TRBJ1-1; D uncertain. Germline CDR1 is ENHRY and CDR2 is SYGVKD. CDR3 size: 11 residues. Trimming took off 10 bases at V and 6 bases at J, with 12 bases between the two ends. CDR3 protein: CANNKGAEAFF. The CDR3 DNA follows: TGTGCCAACAATAAGGGTGCTGAAGCTTTCTTT.